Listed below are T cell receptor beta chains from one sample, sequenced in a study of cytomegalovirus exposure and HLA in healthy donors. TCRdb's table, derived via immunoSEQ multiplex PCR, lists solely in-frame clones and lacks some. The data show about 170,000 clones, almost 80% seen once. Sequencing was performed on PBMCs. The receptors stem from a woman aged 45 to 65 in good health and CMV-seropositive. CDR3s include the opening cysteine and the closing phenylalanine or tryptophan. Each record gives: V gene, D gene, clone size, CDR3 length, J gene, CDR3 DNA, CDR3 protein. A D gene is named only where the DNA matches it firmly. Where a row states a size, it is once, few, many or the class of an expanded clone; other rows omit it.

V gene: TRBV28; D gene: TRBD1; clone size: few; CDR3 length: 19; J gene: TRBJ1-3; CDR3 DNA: TGTGCCAGCAGTACTATCCTTTGGACAGGGGACTATTCTGGAAACACCATATATTTT; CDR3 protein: CASSTILWTGDYSGNTIYF
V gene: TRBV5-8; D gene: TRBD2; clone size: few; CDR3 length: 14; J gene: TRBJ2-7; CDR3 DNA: TGTGCCAGCAGCTCGGGAGGAGGGGCGGACGAGCAGTACTTC; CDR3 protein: CASSSGGGADEQYF
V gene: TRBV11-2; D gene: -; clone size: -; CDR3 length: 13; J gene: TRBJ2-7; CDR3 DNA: TGTGCCAGCAGCTTAGGGACAGTCTACGAGCAGTACTTC; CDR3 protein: CASSLGTVYEQYF
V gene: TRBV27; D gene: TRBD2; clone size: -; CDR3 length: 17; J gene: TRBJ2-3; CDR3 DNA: TGTGCCAGCAGTCCCGGACTAGCGGGGGGCCCCGCAGATACGCAGTATTTT; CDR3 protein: CASSPGLAGGPADTQYF
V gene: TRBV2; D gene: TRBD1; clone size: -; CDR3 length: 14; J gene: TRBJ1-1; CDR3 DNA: TGTGCCAGCAGTGTGCTGACAGGGGACACTGAAGCTTTCTTT; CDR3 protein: CASSVLTGDTEAFF
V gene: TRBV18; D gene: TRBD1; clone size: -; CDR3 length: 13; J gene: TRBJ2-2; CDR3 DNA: TGTGCCAGCTCACCAGGGACAGGCGGGGAGCTGTTTTTT; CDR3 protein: CASSPGTGGELFF
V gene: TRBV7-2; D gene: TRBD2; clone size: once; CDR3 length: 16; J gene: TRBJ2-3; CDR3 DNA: TGTGCCAGCAGCCAGGGGTCTAGCGGGGCCCAAGATACGCAGTATTTT; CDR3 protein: CASSQGSSGAQDTQYF
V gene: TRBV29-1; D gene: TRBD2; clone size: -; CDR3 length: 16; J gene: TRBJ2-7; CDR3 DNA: TGCAGCGTTTGGGTAGCGGGAGGGCCGAGTCGCTACGAGCAGTACTTC; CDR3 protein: CSVWVAGGPSRYEQYF
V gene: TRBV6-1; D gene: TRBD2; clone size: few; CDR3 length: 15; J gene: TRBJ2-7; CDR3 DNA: TGTGCCAGCTCGGGATATCCTAGCGGTTCCTACGAGCAGTACTTC; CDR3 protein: CASSGYPSGSYEQYF
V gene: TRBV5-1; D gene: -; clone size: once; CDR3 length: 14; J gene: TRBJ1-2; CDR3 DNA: TGCGCCAGCTCTCGGGAATCACAGAACTATGGCTACACCTTC; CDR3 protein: CASSRESQNYGYTF
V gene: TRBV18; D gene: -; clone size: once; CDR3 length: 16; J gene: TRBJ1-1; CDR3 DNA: TGTGCCAGCTCACCACCGGGTAATGTTGAGGTCACTGAAGCTTTCTTT; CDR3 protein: CASSPPGNVEVTEAFF
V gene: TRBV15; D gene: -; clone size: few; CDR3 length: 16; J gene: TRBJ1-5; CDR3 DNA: TGTGCCACCAGAGCCCGCAGGGGTGGGTCCGATCAGCCCCAGCATTTT; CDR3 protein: CATRARRGGSDQPQHF
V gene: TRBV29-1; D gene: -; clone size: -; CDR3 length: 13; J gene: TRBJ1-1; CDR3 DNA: TGCAGCGTACGACAGGCCCTAGGCGCTGAAGCTTTCTTT; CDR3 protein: CSVRQALGAEAFF
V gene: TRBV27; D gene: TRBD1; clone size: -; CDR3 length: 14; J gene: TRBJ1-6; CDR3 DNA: TGTGCCAGCACCTCAGGGGGTCGGAGTTCACCCCTCCACTTT; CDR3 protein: CASTSGGRSSPLHF
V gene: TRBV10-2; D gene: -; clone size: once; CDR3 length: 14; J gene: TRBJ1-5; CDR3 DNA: TGCGCCAGCAGTGAGTCCAGTAGCAATCAGCCCCAGCATTTT; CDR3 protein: CASSESSSNQPQHF
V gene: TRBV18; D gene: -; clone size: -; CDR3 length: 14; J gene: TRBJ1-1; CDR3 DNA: TGTGCCAGCTCACCGCCCGACAGACCGGATGAAGCTTTCTTT; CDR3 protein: CASSPPDRPDEAFF
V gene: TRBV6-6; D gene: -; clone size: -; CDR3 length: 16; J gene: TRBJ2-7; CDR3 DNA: TGTGCCAGCAGTTTCGTACAAGGACATTCTGCCTACGAGCAGTACTTC; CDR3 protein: CASSFVQGHSAYEQYF
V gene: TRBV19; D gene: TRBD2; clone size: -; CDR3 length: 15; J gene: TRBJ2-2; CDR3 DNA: TGTGCCAGTACCCGGACTAGCGGGATCACCGGGGAGCTGTTTTTT; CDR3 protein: CASTRTSGITGELFF
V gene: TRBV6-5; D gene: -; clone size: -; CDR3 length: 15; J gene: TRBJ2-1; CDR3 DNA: TGTGCCAGCAGTTCTCTTCGACCGGGCTACAATGAGCAGTTCTTC; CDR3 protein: CASSSLRPGYNEQFF
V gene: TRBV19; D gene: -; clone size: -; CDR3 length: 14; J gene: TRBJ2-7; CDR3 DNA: TGTGCCAGTAGTATCAGGGGCGCGTCTTACGAGCAGTACTTC; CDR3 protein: CASSIRGASYEQYF
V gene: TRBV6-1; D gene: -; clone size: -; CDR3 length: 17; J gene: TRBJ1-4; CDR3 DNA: TGTGCCAGCAGTGGAAGGTCAGGGCGGCCAACTAATGAAAAACTGTTTTTT; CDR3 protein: CASSGRSGRPTNEKLFF
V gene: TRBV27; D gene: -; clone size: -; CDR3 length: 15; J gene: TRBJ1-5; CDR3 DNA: TGTGCCAGCAGTTTATCGGGGGGGGGCGTTCAGCCCCAGCATTTT; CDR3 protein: CASSLSGGGVQPQHF
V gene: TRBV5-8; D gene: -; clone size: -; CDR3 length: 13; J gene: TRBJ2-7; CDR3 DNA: TGTGCCAGCAGCTTTGACAGGTCCTACGAGCAGTACTTC; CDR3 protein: CASSFDRSYEQYF
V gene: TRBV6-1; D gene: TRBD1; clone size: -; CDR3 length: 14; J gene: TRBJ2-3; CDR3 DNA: TGTGCCAGCATTGGGACAGTCGGGCAAGATACGCAGTATTTT; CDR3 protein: CASIGTVGQDTQYF
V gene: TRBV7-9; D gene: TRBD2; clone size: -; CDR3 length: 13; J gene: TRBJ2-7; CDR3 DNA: TGTGCCAGCAGCTTAGGAGCGGGGGGCGAGCAGTACTTC; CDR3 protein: CASSLGAGGEQYF
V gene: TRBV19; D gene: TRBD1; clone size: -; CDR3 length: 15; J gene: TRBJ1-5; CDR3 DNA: TGTGCCAGTAGTCCCACGGGACAGGGCGGACAGCCCCAGCATTTT; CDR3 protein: CASSPTGQGGQPQHF
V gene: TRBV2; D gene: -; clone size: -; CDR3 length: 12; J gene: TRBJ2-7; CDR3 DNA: TGTGCCAGCAGGGACTTCTCCTACGAGCAGTACTTC; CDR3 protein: CASRDFSYEQYF
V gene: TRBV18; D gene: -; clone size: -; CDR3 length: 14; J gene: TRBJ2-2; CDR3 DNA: TGTGCCAGCTCACCGGAGCAGCTCACCGGGGAGCTGTTTTTT; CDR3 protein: CASSPEQLTGELFF
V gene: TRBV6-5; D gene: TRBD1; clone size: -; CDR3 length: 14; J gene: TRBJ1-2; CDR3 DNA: TGTGCCAGCGTTGGGGCAGGGGGACACTATGGCTACACCTTC; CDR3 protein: CASVGAGGHYGYTF
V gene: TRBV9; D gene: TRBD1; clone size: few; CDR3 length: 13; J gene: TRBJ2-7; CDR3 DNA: TGTGCCAGCGGGACAGGGGGCAAGTACGAGCAGTACTTC; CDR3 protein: CASGTGGKYEQYF
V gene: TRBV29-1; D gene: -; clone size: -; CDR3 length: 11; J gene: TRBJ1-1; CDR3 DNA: TGCAGCGTGCCTAGGAACACTGAAGCTTTCTTT; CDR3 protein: CSVPRNTEAFF
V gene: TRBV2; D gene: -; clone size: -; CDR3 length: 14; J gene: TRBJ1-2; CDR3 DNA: TGTGCCAGCATAAGGACACACGTATCTTCTGGCTACACCTTC; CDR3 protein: CASIRTHVSSGYTF
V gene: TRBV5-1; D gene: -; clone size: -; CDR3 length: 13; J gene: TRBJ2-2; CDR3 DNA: TGCGCCAGCAGCCTATACTACACCGGGGAGCTGTTTTTT; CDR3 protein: CASSLYYTGELFF
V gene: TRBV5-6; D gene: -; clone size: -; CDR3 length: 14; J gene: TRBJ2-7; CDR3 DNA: TGTGCCAGCAGCTTGGGTGCGGGGGCCCACGAGCAGTACTTC; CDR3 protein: CASSLGAGAHEQYF
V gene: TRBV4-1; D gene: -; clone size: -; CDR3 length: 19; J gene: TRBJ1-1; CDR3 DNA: TGCGCCAGCAGCCAAGATCCCGGGCAGGGATTGTCAAGAGGCACTGAAGCTTTCTTT; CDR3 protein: CASSQDPGQGLSRGTEAFF
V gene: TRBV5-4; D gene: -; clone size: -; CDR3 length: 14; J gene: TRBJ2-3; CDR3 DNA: TGTGCCAGCAGCAGAAGGGACTTCACAGATACGCAGTATTTT; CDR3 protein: CASSRRDFTDTQYF
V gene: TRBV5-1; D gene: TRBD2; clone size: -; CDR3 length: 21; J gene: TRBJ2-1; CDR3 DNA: TGCGCCAGCAGCTTGGCCGTTCCGGGACTAGCGGGTCCTCGGTTGCACAATGAGCAGTTCTTC; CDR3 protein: CASSLAVPGLAGPRLHNEQFF
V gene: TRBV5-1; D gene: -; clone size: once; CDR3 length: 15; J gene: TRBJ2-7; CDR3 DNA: TGCGCCAGCAGCTTGGCACCGGCGCAGGCCTACGAGCAGTACTTC; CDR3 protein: CASSLAPAQAYEQYF
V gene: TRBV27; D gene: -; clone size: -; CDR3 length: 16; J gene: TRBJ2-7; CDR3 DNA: TGTGCCAGCAGTTTATCTTATACCCCGCCAGCCTACGAGCAGTACTTC; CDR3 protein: CASSLSYTPPAYEQYF
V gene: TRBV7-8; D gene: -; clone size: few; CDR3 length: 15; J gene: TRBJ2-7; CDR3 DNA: TGTGCCAGCAGCCCCTCAGCCGGGAGCTCCTACGAGCAGTACTTC; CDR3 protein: CASSPSAGSSYEQYF
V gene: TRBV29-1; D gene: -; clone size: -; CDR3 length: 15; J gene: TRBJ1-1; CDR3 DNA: TGCAGCGTTGTGGGGGCAGAAGGAATGAACACTGAAGCTTTCTTT; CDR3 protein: CSVVGAEGMNTEAFF
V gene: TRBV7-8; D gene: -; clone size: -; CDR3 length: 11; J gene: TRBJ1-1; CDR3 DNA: TGTGCCAGCAGCCCAGGGTCCGAAGCTTTCTTT; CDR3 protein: CASSPGSEAFF
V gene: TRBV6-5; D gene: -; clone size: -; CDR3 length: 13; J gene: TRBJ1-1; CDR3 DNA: TGTGCCAGCAGTCTGGGCTTGAACACTGAAGCTTTCTTT; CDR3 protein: CASSLGLNTEAFF
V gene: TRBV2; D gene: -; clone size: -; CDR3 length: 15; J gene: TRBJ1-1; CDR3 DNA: TGTGCCAGCAGTGAAGCGCTTGCAGGGCTGACTGAAGCTTTCTTT; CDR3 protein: CASSEALAGLTEAFF
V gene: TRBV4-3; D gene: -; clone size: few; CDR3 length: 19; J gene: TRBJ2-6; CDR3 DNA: TGCGCCAGCAGCCAAGAAGCATTTGTCGCGGTCTCTGGGGCCAACGTCCTGACTTTC; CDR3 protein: CASSQEAFVAVSGANVLTF
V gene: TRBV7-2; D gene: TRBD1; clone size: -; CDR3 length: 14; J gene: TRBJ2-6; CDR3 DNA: TGTGCCAGCAGTCAGGACAGGTCCAGTATCGTCCTGACTTTC; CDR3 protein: CASSQDRSSIVLTF